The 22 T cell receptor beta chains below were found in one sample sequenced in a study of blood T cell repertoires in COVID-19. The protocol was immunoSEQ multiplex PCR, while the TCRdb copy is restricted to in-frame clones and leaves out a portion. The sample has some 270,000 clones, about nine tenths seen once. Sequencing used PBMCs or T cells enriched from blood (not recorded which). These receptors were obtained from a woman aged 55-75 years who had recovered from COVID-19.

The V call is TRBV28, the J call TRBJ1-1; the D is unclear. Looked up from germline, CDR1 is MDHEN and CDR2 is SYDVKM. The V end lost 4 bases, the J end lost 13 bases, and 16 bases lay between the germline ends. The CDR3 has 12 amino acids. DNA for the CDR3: TGTGCCAGCAGTTCCCCTGCGGGGAAGGGTTTCTTT. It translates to CASSSPAGKGFF.

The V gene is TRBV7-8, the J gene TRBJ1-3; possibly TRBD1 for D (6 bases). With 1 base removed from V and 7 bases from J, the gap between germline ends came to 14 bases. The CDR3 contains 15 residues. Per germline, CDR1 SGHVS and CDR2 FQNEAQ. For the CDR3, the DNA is TGTGCCAGCAGCTTAGACTCACAGGGTGGGAACACCATATATTTT. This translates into CASSLDSQGGNTIYF.

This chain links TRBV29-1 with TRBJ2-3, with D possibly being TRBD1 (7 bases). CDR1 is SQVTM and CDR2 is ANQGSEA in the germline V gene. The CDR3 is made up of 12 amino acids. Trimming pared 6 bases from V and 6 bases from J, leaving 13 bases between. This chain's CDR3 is CSVRGDRDTQYF. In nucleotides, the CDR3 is TGCAGCGTCAGGGGGGATCGGGATACGCAGTATTTT.

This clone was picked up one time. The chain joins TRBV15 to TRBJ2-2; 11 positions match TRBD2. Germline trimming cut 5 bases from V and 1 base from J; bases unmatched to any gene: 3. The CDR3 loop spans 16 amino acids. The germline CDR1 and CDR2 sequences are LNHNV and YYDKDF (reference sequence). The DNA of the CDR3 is TGTGCCACCAGCCCCGGGACTAGCGGGAACACCGGGGAGCTGTTTTTT. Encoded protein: CATSPGTSGNTGELFF.

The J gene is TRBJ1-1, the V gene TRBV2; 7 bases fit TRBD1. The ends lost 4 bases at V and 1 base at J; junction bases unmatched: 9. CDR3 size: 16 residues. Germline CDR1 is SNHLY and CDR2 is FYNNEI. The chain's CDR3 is CASSGKGGAWNTEAFF. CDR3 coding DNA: TGTGCCAGCAGTGGAAAAGGGGGCGCGTGGAACACTGAAGCTTTCTTT.

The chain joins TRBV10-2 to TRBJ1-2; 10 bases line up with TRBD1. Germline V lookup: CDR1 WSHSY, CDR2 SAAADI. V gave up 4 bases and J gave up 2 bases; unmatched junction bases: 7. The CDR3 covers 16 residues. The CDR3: CASSARPGQGNYGYTF. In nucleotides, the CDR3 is TGCGCCAGCAGTGCGAGACCGGGACAGGGGAACTATGGCTACACCTTC.

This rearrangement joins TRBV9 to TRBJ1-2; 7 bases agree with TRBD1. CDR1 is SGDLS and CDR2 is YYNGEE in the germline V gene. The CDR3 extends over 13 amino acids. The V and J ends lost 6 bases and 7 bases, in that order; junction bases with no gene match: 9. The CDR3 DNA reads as TGTGCCAGCACCTTACAGGGGCGGGGTGGCTACACCTTC. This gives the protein CASTLQGRGGYTF.

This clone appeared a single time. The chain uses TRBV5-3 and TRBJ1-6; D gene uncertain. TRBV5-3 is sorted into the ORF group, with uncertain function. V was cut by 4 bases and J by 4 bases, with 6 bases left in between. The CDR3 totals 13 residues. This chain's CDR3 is CARSGPYNSPLHF. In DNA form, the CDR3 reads TGTGCCAGAAGCGGGCCTTATAATTCACCCCTCCACTTT.

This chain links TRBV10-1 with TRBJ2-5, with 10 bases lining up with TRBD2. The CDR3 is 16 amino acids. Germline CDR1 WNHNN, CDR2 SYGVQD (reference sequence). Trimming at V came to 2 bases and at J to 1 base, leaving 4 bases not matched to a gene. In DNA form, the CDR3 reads TGCGCCAGCAGTGAGGGGCTAGCGGGAGTCCAAGAGACCCAGTACTTC. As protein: CASSEGLAGVQETQYF.

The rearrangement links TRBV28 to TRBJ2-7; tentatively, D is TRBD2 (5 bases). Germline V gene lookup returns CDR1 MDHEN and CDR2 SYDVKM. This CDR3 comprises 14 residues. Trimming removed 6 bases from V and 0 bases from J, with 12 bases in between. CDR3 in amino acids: CASRPTGISYEQYF. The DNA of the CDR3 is TGTGCCAGCAGACCTACGGGGATCTCCTACGAGCAGTACTTC.

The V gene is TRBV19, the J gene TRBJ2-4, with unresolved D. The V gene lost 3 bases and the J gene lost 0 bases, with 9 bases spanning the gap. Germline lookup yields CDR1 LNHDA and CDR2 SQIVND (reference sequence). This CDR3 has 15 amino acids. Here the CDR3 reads CASSIVRVAKNIQYF. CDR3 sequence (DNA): TGTGCCAGTAGTATCGTCCGGGTAGCCAAAAACATTCAGTACTTC.

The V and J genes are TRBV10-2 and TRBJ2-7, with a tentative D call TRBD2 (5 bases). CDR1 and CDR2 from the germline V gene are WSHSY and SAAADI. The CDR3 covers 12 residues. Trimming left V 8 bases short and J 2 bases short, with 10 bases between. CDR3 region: CASGLRAYEQYF. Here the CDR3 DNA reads TGCGCCAGCGGACTCCGGGCCTACGAGCAGTACTTC.

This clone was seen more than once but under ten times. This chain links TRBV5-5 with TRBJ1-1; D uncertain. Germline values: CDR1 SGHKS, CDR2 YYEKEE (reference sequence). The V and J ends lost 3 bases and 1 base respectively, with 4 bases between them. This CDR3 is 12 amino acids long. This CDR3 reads CASSSGNTEAFF. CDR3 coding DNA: TGTGCCAGCAGCTCCGGGAACACTGAAGCTTTCTTT. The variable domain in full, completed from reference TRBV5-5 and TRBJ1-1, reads DAGVTQSPTHLIKTRGQQVTLRCSPISGHKSVSWYQQVLGQGPQFIFQYYEKEERGRGNFPDRFSARQFPNYSSELNVNALLLGDSALYLCASSSGNTEAFFGQGTRLTVV.

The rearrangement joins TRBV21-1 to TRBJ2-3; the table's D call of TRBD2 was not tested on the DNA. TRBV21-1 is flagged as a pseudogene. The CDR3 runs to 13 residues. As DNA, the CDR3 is TGTGCCAGCAGCAAAGCCCTATCGGATACGCAGTATTTT. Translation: CASSKALSDTQYF.

This CDR3 is CATSKLAGVGEQYF. CDR3 DNA: TGTGCCACCAGCAAACTAGCGGGAGTCGGGGAGCAGTACTTC. V gene TRBV15 combines with J gene TRBJ2-7; 11 nucleotides match TRBD2. The germline gives CDR1 LNHNV, CDR2 YYDKDF (reference sequence). V lost 4 bases and J lost 7; bases outside the gene matches: 6. The CDR3 runs to 14 residues.

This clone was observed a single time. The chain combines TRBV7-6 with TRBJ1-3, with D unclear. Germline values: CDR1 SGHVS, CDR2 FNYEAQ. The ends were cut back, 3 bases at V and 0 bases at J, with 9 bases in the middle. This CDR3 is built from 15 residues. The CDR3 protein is CASSFWRNSGNTIYF. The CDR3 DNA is TGTGCCAGCAGCTTTTGGAGAAACTCTGGAAACACCATATATTTT.

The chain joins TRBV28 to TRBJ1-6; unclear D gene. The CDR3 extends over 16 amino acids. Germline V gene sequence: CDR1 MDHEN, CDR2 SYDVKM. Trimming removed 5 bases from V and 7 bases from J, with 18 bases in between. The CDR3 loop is CASSAVPWRGNSPLHF. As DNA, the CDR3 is TGTGCCAGCAGTGCAGTGCCGTGGAGAGGAAATTCACCCCTCCACTTT. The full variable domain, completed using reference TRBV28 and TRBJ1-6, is DVKVTQSSRYLVKRTGEKVFLECVQDMDHENMFWYRQDPGLGLRLIYFSYDVKMKEKGDIPEGYSVSREKKERFSLILESASTNQTSMYLCASSAVPWRGNSPLHFGNGTRLTVT.

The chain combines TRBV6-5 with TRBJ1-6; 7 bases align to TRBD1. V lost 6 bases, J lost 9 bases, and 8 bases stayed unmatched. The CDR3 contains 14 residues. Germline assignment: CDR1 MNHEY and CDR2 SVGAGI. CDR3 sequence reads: CASRRPGGFSPLHF. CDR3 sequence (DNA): TGTGCCAGCAGGCGCCCAGGGGGATTTTCACCCCTCCACTTT.

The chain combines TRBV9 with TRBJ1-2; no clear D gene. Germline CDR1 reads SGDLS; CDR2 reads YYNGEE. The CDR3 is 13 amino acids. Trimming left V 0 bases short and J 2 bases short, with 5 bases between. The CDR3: CASSVVQNYGYTF. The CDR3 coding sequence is TGTGCCAGCAGCGTAGTACAGAACTATGGCTACACCTTC.

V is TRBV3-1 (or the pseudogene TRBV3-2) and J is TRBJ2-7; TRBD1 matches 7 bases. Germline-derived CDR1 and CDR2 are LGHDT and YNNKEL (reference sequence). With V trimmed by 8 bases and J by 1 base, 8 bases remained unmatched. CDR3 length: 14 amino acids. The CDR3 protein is CASGPGQRSYEQYF. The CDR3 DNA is TGTGCCAGCGGACCGGGACAGCGTTCCTACGAGCAGTACTTC.

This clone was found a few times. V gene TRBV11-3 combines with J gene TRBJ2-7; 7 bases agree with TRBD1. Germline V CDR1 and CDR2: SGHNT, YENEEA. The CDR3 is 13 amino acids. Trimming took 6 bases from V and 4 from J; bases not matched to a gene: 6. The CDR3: CASRWDSQYEQYF. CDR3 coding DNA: TGTGCCAGCAGGTGGGACAGCCAGTACGAGCAGTACTTC.

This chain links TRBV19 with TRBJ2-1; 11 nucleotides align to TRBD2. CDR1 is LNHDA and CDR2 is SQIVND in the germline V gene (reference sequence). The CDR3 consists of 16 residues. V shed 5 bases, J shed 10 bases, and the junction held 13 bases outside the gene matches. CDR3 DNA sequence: TGTGCCAGTAGTCCCTGGTTAGCGGGAGGGCTTTGGGAGCAGTTCTTC. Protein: CASSPWLAGGLWEQFF.